The following is a TCR beta chain sequence with its context. Antigen unknown. PCR amplification relied on 60 Vbeta primers (plus 13 Jbeta primers). Assay: immunoSEQ multiplex PCR; the TCRdb copy retains only in-frame clones and omits some. There are roughly 110,000 clones in the sample; approximately 80% occur only once, and approximately 9.9% lies in the top ten. CDR3 length: 13 amino acids. The germline gives CDR1 MDHEN, CDR2 SYDVKM. V gave up 4 bases and J gave up 8 bases, with 11 bases separating them. This entry comes from a study of cytomegalovirus exposure and HLA in healthy donors. General study results and limits: Roughly even sequencing depth across donors was the assumption behind the presence/absence analyses. What a later analysis reportedly showed was that an Asian-associated ancestry cluster had fewer N-insertions than the roughly 670-donor mean.

Samples came from healthy bone marrow donors. The sequence was collected from a man aged 35-49 years in good health and CMV-seropositive. This rearrangement joins TRBV28 to TRBJ1-4, with no clear D. Sequencing input: PBMCs. CDR3 sequence: CASSSIAGEKLFF. DNA of the CDR3: TGTGCCAGCAGTTCTATTGCAGGAGAAAAACTGTTTTTT.